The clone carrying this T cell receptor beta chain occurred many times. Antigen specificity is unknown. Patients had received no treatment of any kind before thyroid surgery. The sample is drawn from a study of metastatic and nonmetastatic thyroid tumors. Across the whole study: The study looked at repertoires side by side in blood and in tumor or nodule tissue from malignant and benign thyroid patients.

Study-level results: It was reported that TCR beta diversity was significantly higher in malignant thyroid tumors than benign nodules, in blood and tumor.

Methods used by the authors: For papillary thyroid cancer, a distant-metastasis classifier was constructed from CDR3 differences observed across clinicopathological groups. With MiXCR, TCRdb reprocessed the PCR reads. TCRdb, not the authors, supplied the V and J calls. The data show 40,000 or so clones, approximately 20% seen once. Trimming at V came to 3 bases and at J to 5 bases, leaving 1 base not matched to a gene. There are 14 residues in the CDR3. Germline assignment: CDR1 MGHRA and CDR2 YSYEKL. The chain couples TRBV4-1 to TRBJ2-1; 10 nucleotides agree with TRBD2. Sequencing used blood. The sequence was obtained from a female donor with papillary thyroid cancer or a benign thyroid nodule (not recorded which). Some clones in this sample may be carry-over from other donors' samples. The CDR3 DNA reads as TGCGCCAGCAGCCACGGACTAGCGGACAATGAGCAGTTCTTC. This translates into CASSHGLADNEQFF.